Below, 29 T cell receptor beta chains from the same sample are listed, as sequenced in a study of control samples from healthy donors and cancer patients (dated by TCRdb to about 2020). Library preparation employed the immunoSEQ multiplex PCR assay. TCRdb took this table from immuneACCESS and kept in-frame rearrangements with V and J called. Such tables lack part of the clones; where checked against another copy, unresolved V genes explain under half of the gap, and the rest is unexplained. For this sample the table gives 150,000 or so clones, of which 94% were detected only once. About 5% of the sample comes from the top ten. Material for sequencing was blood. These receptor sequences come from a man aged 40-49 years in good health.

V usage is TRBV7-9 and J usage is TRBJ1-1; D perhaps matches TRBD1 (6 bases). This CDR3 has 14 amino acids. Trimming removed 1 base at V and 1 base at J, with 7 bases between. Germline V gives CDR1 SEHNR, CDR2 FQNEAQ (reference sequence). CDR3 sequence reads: CASSLVTGNTEAFF. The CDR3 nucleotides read TGTGCCAGCAGCTTAGTGACAGGGAACACTGAAGCTTTCTTT.

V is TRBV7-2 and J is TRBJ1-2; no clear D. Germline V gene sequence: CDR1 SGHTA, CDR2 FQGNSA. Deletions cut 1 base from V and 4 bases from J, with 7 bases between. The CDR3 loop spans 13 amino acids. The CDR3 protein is CASSLETVYGYTF. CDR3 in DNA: TGTGCCAGCAGCTTAGAAACCGTCTATGGCTACACCTTC.

As DNA, the CDR3 is TGTGCCAGCAGCATCCGACGGACAGGTGCAGATACGCAGTATTTT. Encoded protein: CASSIRRTGADTQYF. J is TRBJ2-3 and V is TRBV9; the match to TRBD1 covers 7 bases. The ends lost 4 bases at V and 4 bases at J; junction bases unmatched: 9. The CDR3 spans 15 residues. Germline assignment: CDR1 SGDLS and CDR2 YYNGEE. Based on the CDR3 plus reference TRBV9 and TRBJ2-3, the full variable domain is DSGVTQTPKHLITATGQRVTLRCSPRSGDLSVYWYQQSLDQGLQFLIQYYNGEERAKGNILERFSAQQFPDLHSELNLSSLELGDSALYFCASSIRRTGADTQYFGPGTRLTVL.

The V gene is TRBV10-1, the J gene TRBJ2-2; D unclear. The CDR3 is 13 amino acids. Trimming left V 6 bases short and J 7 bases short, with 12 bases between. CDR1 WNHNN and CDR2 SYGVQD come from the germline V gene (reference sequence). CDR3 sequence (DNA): TGCGCCAGCAGCCCCGTACGGGTCGGGGAGCTGTTTTTT. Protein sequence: CASSPVRVGELFF.

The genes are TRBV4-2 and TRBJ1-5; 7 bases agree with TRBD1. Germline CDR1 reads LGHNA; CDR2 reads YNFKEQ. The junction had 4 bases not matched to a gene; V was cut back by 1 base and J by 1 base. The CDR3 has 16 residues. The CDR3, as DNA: TGTGCCAGCAGCCAAGCAGGACAGGCGAGCAATCAGCCCCAGCATTTT. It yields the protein CASSQAGQASNQPQHF.

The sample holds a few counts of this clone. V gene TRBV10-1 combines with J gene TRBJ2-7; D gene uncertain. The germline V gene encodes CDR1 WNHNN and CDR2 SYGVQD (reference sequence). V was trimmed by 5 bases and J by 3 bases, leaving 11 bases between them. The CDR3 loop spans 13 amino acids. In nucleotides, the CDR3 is TGCGCCAGCAGTCCTGTCCGGAACTACGAGCAGTACTTC. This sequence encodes CASSPVRNYEQYF.

This CDR3 is CASSPGTGGTEAFF. In DNA, the CDR3 is TGTGCCAGCTCACCGGGGACAGGGGGCACTGAAGCTTTCTTT. This chain joins TRBV18 and TRBJ1-1, with 11 nucleotides matching TRBD1. The CDR3 has 14 residues. Trimming removed 3 bases from V and 4 bases from J; junction bases left unmatched: 1. Germline assignment: CDR1 KGHSH and CDR2 LQKENI.

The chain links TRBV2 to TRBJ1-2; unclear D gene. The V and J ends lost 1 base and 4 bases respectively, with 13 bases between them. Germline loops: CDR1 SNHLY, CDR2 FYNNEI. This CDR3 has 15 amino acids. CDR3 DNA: TGTGCCAGCAGTGAAGTAGAGGGTTTAGTCTATGGCTACACCTTC. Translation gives CASSEVEGLVYGYTF.

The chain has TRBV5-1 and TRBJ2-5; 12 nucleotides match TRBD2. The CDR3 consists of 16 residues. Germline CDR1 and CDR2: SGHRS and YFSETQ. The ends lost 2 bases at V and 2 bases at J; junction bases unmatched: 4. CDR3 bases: TGCGCCAGCAGCTTTGGACTAGCGGGGATACAAGAGACCCAGTACTTC. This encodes CASSFGLAGIQETQYF. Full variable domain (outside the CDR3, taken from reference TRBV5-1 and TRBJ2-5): KAGVTQTPRYLIKTRGQQVTLSCSPISGHRSVSWYQQTPGQGLQFLFEYFSETQRNKGNFPGRFSGRQFSNSRSEMNVSTLELGDSALYLCASSFGLAGIQETQYFGPGTRLLVL.

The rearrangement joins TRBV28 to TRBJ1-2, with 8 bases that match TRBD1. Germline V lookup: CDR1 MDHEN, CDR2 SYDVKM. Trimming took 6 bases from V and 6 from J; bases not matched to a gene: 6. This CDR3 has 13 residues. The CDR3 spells CASRSDRAHGYTF. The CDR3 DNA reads TGTGCCAGCAGATCGGACAGGGCCCATGGCTACACCTTC.

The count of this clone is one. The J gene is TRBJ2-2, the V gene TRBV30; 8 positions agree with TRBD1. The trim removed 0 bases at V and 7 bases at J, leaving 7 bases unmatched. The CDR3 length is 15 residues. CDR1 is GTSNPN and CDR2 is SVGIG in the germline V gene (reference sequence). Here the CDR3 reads CAWSVTGTGGGELFF. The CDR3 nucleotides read TGTGCCTGGAGTGTAACCGGGACAGGTGGCGGGGAGCTGTTTTTT.

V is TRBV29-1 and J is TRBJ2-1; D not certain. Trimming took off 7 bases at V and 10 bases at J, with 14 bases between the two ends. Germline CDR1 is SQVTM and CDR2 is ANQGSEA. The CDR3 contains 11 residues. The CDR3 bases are TGCAGCGCCTTCGGCAGGATCGAGCAGTTCTTC. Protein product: CSAFGRIEQFF.

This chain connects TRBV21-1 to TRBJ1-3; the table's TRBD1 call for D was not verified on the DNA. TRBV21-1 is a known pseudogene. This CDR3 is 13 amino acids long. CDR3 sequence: CASPRGTGNTIYF. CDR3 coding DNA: TGTGCCAGTCCCAGGGGTACGGGAAACACCATATATTTT.

The CDR3 region is CASSILAGETGELFF. Here the CDR3 DNA reads TGTGCCAGTAGTATCCTAGCGGGGGAGACCGGGGAGCTGTTTTTT. V usage is TRBV19 and J usage is TRBJ2-2; 10 bases fit TRBD2. There are 15 residues in the CDR3. V lost 3 bases, J lost 5 bases, and 3 bases stayed unmatched. From germline, CDR1 is LNHDA and CDR2 SQIVND (reference sequence).

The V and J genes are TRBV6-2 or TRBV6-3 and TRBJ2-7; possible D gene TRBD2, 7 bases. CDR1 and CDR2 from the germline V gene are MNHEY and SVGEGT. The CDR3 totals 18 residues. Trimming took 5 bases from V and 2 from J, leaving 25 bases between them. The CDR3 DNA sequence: TGTGCCAGCAGTATATCATTCGGTGGGGGGGCCATCACCTACGAGCAGTACTTC. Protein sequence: CASSISFGGGAITYEQYF.

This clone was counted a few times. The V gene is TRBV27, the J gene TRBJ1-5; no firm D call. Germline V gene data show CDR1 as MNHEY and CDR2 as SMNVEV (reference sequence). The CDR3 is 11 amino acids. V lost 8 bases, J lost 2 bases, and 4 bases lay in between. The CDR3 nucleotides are TGTGCCAGCGGGGGCAATCAGCCCCAGCATTTT. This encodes CASGGNQPQHF.

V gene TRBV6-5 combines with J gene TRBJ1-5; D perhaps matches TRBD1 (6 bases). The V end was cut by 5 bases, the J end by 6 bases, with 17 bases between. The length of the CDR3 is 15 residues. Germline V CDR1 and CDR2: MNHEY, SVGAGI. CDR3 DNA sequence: TGTGCCAGCAGTCCGACGGGGGGCCTCGGTCAGCCCCAGCATTTT. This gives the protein CASSPTGGLGQPQHF.

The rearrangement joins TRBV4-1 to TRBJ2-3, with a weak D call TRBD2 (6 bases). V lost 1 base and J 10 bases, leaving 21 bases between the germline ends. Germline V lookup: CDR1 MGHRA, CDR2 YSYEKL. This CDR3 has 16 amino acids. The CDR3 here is CASSQAVGGAPRAQYF. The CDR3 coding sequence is TGCGCCAGCAGCCAAGCCGTCGGGGGAGCTCCCAGGGCGCAGTATTTT.

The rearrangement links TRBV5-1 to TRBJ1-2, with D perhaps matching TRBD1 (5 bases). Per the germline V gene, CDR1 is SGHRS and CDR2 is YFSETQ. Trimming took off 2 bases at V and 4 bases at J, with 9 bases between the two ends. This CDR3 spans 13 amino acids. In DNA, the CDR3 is TGCGCCAGCAGCTTACGGGACGCCTATGGCTACACCTTC. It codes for CASSLRDAYGYTF.

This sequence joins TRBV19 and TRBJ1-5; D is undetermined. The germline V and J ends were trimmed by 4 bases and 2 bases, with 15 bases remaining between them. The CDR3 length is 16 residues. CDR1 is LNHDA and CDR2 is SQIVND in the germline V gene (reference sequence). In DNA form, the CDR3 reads TGTGCCAGTAGTACCCGGTTCATGGACGGCAATCAGCCCCAGCATTTT. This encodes CASSTRFMDGNQPQHF.

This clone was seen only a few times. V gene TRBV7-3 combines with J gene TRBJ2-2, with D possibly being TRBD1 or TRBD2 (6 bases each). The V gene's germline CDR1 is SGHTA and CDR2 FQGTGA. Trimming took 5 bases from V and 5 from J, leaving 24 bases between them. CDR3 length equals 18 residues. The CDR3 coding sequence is TGTGCCAGCAGCGCCCGGTTGGGAGGCCAAGGGGGGACCGGGGAGCTGTTTTTT. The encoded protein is CASSARLGGQGGTGELFF.

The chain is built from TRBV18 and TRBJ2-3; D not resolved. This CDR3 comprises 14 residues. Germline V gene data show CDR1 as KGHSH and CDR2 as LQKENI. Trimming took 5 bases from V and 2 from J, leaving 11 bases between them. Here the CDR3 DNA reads TGTGCCAGCTCATCTGGTTCAGACACAGATACGCAGTATTTT. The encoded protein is CASSSGSDTDTQYF.

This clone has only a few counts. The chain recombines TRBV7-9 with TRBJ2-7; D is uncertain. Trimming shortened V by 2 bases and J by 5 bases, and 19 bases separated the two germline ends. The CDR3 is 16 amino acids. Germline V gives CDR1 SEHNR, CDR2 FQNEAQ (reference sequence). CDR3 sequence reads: CASSLSPLRQANEQYF. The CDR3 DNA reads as TGTGCCAGCAGCTTATCACCCCTCCGGCAGGCTAACGAGCAGTACTTC.

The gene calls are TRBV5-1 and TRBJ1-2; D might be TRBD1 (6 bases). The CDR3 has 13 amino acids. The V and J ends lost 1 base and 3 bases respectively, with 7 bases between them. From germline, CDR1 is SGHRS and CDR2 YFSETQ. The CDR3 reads CASSLRGDYGYTF. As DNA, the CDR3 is TGCGCCAGCAGCTTGAGGGGGGACTATGGCTACACCTTC.

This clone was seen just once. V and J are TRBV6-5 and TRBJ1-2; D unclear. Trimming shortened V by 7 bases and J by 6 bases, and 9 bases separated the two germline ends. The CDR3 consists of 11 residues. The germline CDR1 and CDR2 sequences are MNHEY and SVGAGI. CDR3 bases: TGTGCCAGCAAAGTCTCTGATGGCTACACCTTC. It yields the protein CASKVSDGYTF.

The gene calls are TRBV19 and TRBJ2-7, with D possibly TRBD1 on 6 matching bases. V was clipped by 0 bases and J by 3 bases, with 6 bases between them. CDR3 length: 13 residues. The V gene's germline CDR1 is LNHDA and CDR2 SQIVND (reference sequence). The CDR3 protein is CASSIDRGYEQYF. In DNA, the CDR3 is TGTGCCAGTAGTATAGACAGGGGCTACGAGCAGTACTTC.

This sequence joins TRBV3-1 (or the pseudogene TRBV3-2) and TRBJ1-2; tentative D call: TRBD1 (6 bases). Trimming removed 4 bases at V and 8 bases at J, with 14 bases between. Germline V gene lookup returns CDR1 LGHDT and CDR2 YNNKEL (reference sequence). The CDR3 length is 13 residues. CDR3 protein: CASSPVSGTGYTF. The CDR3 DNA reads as TGTGCCAGCAGCCCCGTCTCCGGGACAGGCTACACCTTC.

The chain's CDR3 is CATRDSTRPTDTQYF. CDR3 DNA sequence: TGTGCCACCAGGGACTCCACTCGGCCCACAGATACGCAGTATTTT. The chain joins TRBV24-1 to TRBJ2-3, with D possibly being TRBD2 (5 bases). Deletions cut 7 bases from V and 2 bases from J, with 15 bases between. Looked up from germline, CDR1 is KGHDR and CDR2 is SFDVKD. The CDR3 sequence is 15 residues long.

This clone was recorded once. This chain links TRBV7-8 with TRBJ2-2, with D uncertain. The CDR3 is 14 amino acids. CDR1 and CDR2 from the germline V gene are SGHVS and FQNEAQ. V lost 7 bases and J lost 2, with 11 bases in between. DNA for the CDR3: TGTGCCAGCACCCCCTCGGCCAACACCGGGGAGCTGTTTTTT. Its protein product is CASTPSANTGELFF.